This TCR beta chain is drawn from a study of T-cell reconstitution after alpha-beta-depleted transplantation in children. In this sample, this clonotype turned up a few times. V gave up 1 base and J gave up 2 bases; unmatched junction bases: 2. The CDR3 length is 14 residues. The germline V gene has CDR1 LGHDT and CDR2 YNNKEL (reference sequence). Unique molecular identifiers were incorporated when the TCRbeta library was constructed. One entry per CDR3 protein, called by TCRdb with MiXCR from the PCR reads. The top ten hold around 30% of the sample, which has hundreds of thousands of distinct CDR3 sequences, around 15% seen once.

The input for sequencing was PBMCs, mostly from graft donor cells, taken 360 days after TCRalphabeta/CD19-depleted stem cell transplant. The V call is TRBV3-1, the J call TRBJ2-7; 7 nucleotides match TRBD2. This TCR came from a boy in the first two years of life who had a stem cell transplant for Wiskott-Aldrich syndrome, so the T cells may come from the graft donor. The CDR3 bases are TGTGCCAGCAGCCAAGGACTAGCCCCCTACGAGCAGTACTTC. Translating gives CASSQGLAPYEQYF.